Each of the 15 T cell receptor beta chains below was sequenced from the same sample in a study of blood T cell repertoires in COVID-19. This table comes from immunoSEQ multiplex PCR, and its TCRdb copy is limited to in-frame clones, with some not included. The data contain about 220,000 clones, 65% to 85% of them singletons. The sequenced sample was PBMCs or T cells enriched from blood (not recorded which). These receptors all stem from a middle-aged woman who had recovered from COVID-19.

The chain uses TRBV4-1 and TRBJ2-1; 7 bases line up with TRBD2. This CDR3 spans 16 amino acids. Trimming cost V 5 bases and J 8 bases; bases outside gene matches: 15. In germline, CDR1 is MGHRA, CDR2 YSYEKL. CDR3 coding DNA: TGCGCCAGCAGCAAAAGGGCGGGAGTTGCGGGGGATGAGCAGTTCTTC. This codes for CASSKRAGVAGDEQFF.

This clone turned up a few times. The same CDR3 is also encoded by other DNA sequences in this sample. The CDR3 loop is CASSVGEVANEKLFF. The DNA for the CDR3 is TGTGCCAGCAGCGTAGGCGAGGTTGCTAATGAAAAACTGTTTTTT. The rearrangement uses TRBV9 and TRBJ1-4; D is unresolved. The ends were cut back, 0 bases at V and 3 bases at J, with 9 bases in the middle. Germline V gene sequence: CDR1 SGDLS, CDR2 YYNGEE. This CDR3 has 15 amino acids.

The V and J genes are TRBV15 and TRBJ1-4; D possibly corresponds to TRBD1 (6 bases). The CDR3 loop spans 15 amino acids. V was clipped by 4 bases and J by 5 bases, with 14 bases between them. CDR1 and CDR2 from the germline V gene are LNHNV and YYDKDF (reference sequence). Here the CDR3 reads CATSIAGGGNEKLFF. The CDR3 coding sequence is TGTGCCACCAGCATTGCGGGCGGGGGCAATGAAAAACTGTTTTTT.

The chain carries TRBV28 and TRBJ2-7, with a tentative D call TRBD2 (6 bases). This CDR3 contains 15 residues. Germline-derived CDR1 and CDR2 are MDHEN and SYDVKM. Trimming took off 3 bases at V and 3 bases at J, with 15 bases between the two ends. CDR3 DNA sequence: TGTGCCAGCAGTTTCGGGGGTAGCGGAAACTACGAGCAGTACTTC. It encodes CASSFGGSGNYEQYF.

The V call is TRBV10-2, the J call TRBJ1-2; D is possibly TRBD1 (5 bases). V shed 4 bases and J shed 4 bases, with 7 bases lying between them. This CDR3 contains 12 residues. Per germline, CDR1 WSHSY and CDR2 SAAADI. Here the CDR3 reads CASSGDSYGYTF. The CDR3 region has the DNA TGCGCCAGCAGTGGAGACAGCTATGGCTACACCTTC.

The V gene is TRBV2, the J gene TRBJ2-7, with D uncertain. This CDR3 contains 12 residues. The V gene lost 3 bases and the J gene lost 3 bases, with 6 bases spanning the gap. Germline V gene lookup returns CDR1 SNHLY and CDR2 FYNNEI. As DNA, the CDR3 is TGTGCCAGCAGTGAGGGCCACTACGAGCAGTACTTC. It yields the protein CASSEGHYEQYF.

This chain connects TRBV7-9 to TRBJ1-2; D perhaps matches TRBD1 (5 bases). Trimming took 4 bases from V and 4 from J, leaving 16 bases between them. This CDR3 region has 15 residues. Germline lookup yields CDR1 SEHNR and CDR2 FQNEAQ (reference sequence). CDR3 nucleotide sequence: TGTGCCAGCAGCTCCGCGGGGGGTGGCGGCTATGGCTACACCTTC. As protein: CASSSAGGGGYGYTF.

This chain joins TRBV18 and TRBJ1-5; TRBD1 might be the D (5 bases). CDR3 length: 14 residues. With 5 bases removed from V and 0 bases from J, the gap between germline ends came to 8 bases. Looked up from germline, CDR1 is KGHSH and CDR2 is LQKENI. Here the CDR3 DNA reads TGTGCCAGCTCATCAGGGTATAGCAATCAGCCCCAGCATTTT. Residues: CASSSGYSNQPQHF.

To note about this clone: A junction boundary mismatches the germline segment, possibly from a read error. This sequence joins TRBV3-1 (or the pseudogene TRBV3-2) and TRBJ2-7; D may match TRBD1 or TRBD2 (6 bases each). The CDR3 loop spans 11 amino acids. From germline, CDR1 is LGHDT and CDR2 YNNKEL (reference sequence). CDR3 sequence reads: CACRGGYEQYF. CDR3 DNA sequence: TGTGCCTGCAGGGGAGGTTACGAGCAGTACTTC.

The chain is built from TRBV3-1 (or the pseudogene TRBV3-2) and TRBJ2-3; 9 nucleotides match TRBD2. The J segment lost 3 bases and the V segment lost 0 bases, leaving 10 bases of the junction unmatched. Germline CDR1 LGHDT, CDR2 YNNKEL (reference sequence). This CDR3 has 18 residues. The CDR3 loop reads CASSQDLEAGGRTDTQYF. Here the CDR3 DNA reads TGTGCCAGCAGCCAAGATTTAGAAGCGGGAGGTAGGACAGATACGCAGTATTTT.

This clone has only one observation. DNA of the CDR3: TGTGCCAGCAGTTTATTGGACAGGGGAGGAAATACGCAGTATTTT. Its protein product is CASSLLDRGGNTQYF. V and J are TRBV28 and TRBJ2-3, with 9 nucleotides matching TRBD1. Germline V gene sequence: CDR1 MDHEN, CDR2 SYDVKM. The CDR3 extends over 15 amino acids. The V segment lost 1 base and the J segment 7 bases; nucleotides outside the gene matches: 6.

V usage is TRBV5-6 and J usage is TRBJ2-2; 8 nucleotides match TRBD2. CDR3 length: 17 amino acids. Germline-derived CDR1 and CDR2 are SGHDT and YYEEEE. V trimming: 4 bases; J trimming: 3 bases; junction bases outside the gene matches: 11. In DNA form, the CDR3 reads TGTGCCAGCAGCGCGGGACTAGGGGGTGGAGACACCGGGGAGCTGTTTTTT. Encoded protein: CASSAGLGGGDTGELFF.

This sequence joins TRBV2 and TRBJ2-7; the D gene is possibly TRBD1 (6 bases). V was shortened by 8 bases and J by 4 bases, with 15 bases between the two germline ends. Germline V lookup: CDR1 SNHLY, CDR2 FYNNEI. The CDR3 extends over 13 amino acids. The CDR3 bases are TGTGCCAGCGTACGGGACACCCTTTACGAGCAGTACTTC. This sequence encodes CASVRDTLYEQYF.

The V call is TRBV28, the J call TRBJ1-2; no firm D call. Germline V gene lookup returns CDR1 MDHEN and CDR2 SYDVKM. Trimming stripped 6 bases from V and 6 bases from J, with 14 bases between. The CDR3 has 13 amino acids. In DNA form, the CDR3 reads TGTGCCAGCAGGTCCGAGGAACGGGATGGCTACACCTTC. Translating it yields CASRSEERDGYTF.

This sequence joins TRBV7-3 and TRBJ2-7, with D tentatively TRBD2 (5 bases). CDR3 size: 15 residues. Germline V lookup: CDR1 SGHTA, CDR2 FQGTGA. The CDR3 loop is CAAPSEGERSYEQYF. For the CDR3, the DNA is TGTGCAGCACCTAGTGAGGGAGAGAGATCCTACGAGCAGTACTTC.